The rows below give T cell receptor beta chains drawn from one sample of a study of shared clonotypes between healthy human individuals. Clones were sequenced by immunoSEQ multiplex PCR, and TCRdb holds only the in-frame ones, with some missing. This table has about 980,000 clones, approximately 76% appearing once. The source material was memory CD4+ T cells sorted from blood. Every receptor here comes from a man younger than 35 in good health. The CDR3 runs from the conserved cysteine through the conserved F or W. D genes are given only for firm matches. Where a row states a size, it is once, few, many or the class of an expanded clone; other rows omit it.

V gene	D gene	J gene	clone size	CDR3 protein	CDR3 DNA
TRBV10-3	TRBD1	TRBJ1-1	once	CASATGFTEAFF	TGTGCCAGCGCGACAGGGTTCACTGAAGCTTTCTTT
TRBV27	.	TRBJ2-1	.	CASRRYTYNEQFF	TGTGCCAGCAGGCGGTACACCTACAATGAGCAGTTCTTC
TRBV6-5	.	TRBJ1-5	.	CASSGSSYSNQPQHF	TGTGCCAGCAGCGGGTCCTCCTATAGCAATCAGCCCCAGCATTTT
TRBV9	.	TRBJ1-4	.	CASSPGEGKLFF	TGTGCCAGCAGCCCAGGGGAGGGAAAACTGTTTTTT
TRBV5-1	.	TRBJ1-4	.	CASSLGEEGRKLFF	TGCGCCAGCAGCTTGGGGGAGGAGGGACGCAAACTGTTTTTT
TRBV27	TRBD1	TRBJ1-4	.	CASSPRTGLKEKLFF	TGTGCCAGCAGTCCACGGACAGGTTTAAAAGAAAAACTGTTTTTT
TRBV5-1	TRBD1	TRBJ1-1	.	CASSSMTGEAFF	TGCGCCAGCAGCTCGATGACAGGGGAGGCTTTCTTT
TRBV7-8	.	TRBJ2-3	few	CASSSPTVTDTQYF	TGTGCCAGCAGCTCCCCGACAGTCACAGATACGCAGTATTTT
TRBV7-2	TRBD2	TRBJ2-7	once	CASSFGLAGTYEQYF	TGTGCCAGCAGCTTCGGGCTAGCGGGGACCTACGAGCAGTACTTC
TRBV28	.	TRBJ1-5	.	CASSTTLSSNQPQHF	TGTGCCAGCAGTACTACCCTTAGTAGCAATCAGCCCCAGCATTTT
TRBV18	.	TRBJ1-1	few	CASSPQGSGTEAFF	TGTGCCAGCTCACCACAGGGGAGTGGGACTGAAGCTTTCTTT
TRBV7-8	.	TRBJ1-5	.	CASSLIENSNQPQHF	TGTGCCAGCAGCTTGATAGAGAATAGCAATCAGCCCCAGCATTTT
TRBV12-5	TRBD1	TRBJ1-6	few	CASGLVATGGPSPLHF	TGTGCTAGTGGTTTGGTCGCGACAGGGGGACCCTCACCCCTCCACTTT
TRBV2	TRBD2	TRBJ2-1	once	CASSRLAIGNEQFF	TGTGCCAGCAGTCGACTAGCCATCGGCAATGAGCAGTTCTTC
TRBV12-5	.	TRBJ2-1	.	CASGLVSEGEQFF	TGTGCTAGTGGTTTGGTATCCGAGGGGGAGCAGTTCTTC
TRBV29-1	.	TRBJ1-1	.	CSVALNTEAFF	TGCAGCGTTGCTCTGAACACTGAAGCTTTCTTT
TRBV25-1	.	TRBJ2-7	.	CASERAYEQYF	TGTGCCAGCGAAAGGGCCTACGAGCAGTACTTC
TRBV10-3	TRBD1	TRBJ1-3	.	CAISFGTGRGNTIYF	TGTGCCATCAGTTTCGGGACAGGTAGAGGAAACACCATATATTTT
TRBV18	.	TRBJ1-6	once	CASSSDPAGNSPLHF	TGTGCCAGCTCATCGGACCCCGCGGGGAATTCACCCCTCCACTTT
TRBV11-2	TRBD1	TRBJ2-3	.	CASSPGTGYTDTQYF	TGTGCCAGCAGCCCAGGGACAGGGTACACAGATACGCAGTATTTT
TRBV20-1	.	TRBJ1-1	.	CSANWNTEAFF	TGCAGTGCTAACTGGAACACTGAAGCTTTCTTT
TRBV28	TRBD1	TRBJ1-2	.	CASTEGQGAGYGYTF	TGTGCCAGCACCGAAGGGCAGGGGGCTGGTTATGGCTACACCTTC
TRBV5-1	TRBD1	TRBJ1-6	.	CASAEGQANSPLHF	TGCGCCAGCGCCGAAGGACAGGCGAATTCACCCCTCCACTTT
TRBV4-1	TRBD1	TRBJ2-3	.	CASSMGQGATDTQYF	TGCGCCAGCAGCATGGGACAGGGGGCGACAGATACGCAGTATTTT
TRBV6-5	TRBD1	TRBJ1-2	.	CASSFLGTGNGYTF	TGTGCCAGCAGTTTCCTCGGGACAGGGAACGGCTACACCTTC
TRBV28	TRBD1	TRBJ1-2	many	CASSSQIPGQGGGYTF	TGTGCCAGCAGTTCCCAAATCCCGGGACAGGGGGGTGGCTACACCTTC
TRBV6-1	.	TRBJ2-2	few	CASSELVALNTGELFF	TGTGCCAGCAGTGAGCTTGTGGCCTTGAACACCGGGGAGCTGTTTTTT
TRBV6-6	.	TRBJ2-7	few	CASSLELVAGYEQYF	TGTGCCAGCAGTCTAGAGCTAGTCGCCGGCTACGAGCAGTACTTC
TRBV30	.	TRBJ2-5	.	CAWRPGSETQYF	TGTGCCTGGAGGCCGGGGTCGGAGACCCAGTACTTC
TRBV7-3	.	TRBJ1-5	few	CASSLNLWNAQPQHF	TGTGCCAGCAGCTTAAATTTATGGAACGCTCAGCCCCAGCATTTT
TRBV27	.	TRBJ1-1	few	CACGRNTEAFF	TGTGCCTGCGGAAGGAACACTGAAGCTTTCTTT
TRBV6-1	.	TRBJ2-1	.	CASSVGITEQFF	TGTGCCAGCAGTGTGGGAATAACTGAGCAGTTCTTC
TRBV11-2	.	TRBJ1-2	.	CASSRQSYGYTF	TGTGCCAGCAGCCGACAGAGCTATGGCTACACCTTC
TRBV4-1	.	TRBJ1-1	many	CASSQDWGNTEAFF	TGCGCCAGCAGCCAAGATTGGGGGAACACTGAAGCTTTCTTT
TRBV30	.	TRBJ1-4	.	CAWRPVGGRNEKLFF	TGTGCCTGGAGACCAGTCGGGGGCAGGAATGAAAAACTGTTTTTT
TRBV7-2	TRBD2	TRBJ2-3	.	CASSPGLAGQTDTQYF	TGTGCCAGCAGTCCGGGACTAGCGGGACAAACAGATACGCAGTATTTT
TRBV2	.	TRBJ1-2	.	CASSESHGYTF	TGTGCCAGCAGTGAATCGCATGGCTACACCTTC
TRBV27	.	TRBJ2-7	.	CASSPYAAYEQYF	TGTGCCAGCAGTCCTTACGCTGCGTACGAGCAGTACTTC
TRBV7-9	.	TRBJ2-1	.	CASSLGTLLNEQFF	TGTGCCAGCAGCTTAGGGACTCTTCTCAATGAGCAGTTCTTC
TRBV30	.	TRBJ1-3	.	CAWSGGASGNTIYF	TGTGCCTGGAGTGGGGGGGCCTCTGGAAACACCATATATTTT
TRBV10-3	.	TRBJ2-7	.	CAISRDTTYEQYF	TGTGCCATCAGCCGGGACACAACCTACGAGCAGTACTTC
TRBV10-3	.	TRBJ2-7	.	CAISEMRDVRASSYEQYF	TGTGCCATCAGTGAAATGAGGGATGTACGGGCGAGCTCCTACGAGCAGTACTTC
TRBV28	.	TRBJ2-1	.	CASSSAGQTYANEQFF	TGTGCCAGCAGTTCGGCCGGGCAGACTTACGCCAATGAGCAGTTCTTC
TRBV2	TRBD1	TRBJ1-5	few	CASSMDRGHSNQPQHF	TGTGCCAGCAGTATGGACAGGGGCCATAGCAATCAGCCCCAGCATTTT
TRBV5-1	.	TRBJ1-1	many	CASSEGHIVNTEAFF	TGCGCCAGCAGCGAGGGACATATAGTGAACACTGAAGCTTTCTTT
TRBV7-3	TRBD1	TRBJ1-6	.	CASSLGRGSSPLHF	TGTGCCAGCAGCTTAGGCAGGGGGAGCTCACCCCTCCACTTT
TRBV7-9	.	TRBJ2-5	.	CASSLQGVETQYF	TGTGCCAGCAGCTTACAGGGAGTGGAGACCCAGTACTTC
TRBV10-2	.	TRBJ1-1	.	CASREGHFVGNTEAFF	TGCGCCAGCAGGGAGGGACATTTCGTGGGGAACACTGAAGCTTTCTTT
TRBV5-4	.	TRBJ2-1	.	CASKRSNNEQFF	TGTGCCAGCAAAAGGAGCAACAATGAGCAGTTCTTC
TRBV5-4	TRBD1	TRBJ1-2	.	CASNPVGGNGYTF	TGTGCCAGCAACCCGGTAGGGGGCAATGGCTACACCTTC
TRBV5-1	.	TRBJ1-3	.	CASSWDRSSGNTIYF	TGCGCCAGCAGCTGGGACCGATCCTCTGGAAACACCATATATTTT
TRBV4-1	TRBD1	TRBJ1-3	once	CASSQEGNRGLFRSGNTIYF	TGCGCCAGCAGCCAGGAAGGGAACAGGGGGCTCTTTCGTTCTGGAAACACCATATATTTT
TRBV18	.	TRBJ1-1	.	CASSPGGVNTEAFF	TGTGCCAGCTCACCGGGGGGGGTGAACACTGAAGCTTTCTTT
TRBV9	.	TRBJ1-1	.	CASSVGHLNTEAFF	TGTGCCAGCAGCGTAGGACATCTGAACACTGAAGCTTTCTTT
TRBV6-4	.	TRBJ1-5	.	CASSDSTDYSNQPQHF	TGTGCCAGCAGTGACTCCACGGACTATAGCAATCAGCCCCAGCATTTT
TRBV7-2	.	TRBJ2-7	.	CASSLPSSYEQYF	TGTGCCAGCAGCCTGCCGAGCTCCTACGAGCAGTACTTC
TRBV30	.	TRBJ1-6	few	CAWTMAINSPLHF	TGTGCCTGGACCATGGCTATCAATTCACCCCTCCACTTT